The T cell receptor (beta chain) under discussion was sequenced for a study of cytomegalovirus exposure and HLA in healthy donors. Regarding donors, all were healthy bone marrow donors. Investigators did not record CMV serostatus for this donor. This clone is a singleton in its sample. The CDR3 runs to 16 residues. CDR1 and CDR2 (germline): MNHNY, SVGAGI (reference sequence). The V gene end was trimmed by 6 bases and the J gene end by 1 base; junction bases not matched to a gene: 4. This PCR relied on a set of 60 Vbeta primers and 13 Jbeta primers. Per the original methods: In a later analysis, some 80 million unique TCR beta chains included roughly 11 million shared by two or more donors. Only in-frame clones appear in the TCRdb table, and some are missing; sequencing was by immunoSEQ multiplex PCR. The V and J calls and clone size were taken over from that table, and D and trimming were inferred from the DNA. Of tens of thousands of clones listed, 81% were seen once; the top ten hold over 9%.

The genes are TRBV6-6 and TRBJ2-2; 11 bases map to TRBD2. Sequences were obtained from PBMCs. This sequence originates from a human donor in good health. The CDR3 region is CASSPTSGRNTGELFF. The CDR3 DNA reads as TGTGCCAGCAGCCCCACTAGCGGGAGGAACACCGGGGAGCTGTTTTTT.